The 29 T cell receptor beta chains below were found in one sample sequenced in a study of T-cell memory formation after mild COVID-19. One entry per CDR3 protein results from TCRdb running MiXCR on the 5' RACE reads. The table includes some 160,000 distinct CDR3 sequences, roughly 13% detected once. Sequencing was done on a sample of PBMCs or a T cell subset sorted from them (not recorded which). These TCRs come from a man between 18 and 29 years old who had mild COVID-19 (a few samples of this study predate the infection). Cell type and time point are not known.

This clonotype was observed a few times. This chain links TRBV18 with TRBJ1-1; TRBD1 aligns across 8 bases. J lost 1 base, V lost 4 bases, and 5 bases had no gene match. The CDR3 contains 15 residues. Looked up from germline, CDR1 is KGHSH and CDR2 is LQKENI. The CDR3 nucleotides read TGTGCCAGCTCACTTAGGACAGGGCCGAACACTGAAGCTTTCTTT. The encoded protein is CASSLRTGPNTEAFF.

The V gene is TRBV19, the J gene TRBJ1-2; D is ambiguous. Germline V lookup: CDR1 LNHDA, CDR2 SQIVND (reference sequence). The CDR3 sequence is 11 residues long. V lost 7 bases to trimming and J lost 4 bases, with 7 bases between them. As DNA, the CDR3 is TGTGCCAGTAAAACCGTCTATGGCTACACCTTC. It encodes CASKTVYGYTF.

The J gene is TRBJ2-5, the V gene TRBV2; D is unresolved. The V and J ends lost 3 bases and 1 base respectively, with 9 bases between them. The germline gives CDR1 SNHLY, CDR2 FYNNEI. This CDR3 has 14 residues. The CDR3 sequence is CASSDRATQETQYF. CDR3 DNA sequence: TGTGCCAGCAGTGACCGGGCCACCCAAGAGACCCAGTACTTC.

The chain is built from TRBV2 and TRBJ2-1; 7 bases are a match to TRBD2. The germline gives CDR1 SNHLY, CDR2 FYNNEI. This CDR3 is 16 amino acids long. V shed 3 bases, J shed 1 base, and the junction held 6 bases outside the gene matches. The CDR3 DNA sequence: TGTGCCAGCAGTGACCGGCGAGCGGGGTCCTACAATGAGCAGTTCTTC. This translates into CASSDRRAGSYNEQFF.

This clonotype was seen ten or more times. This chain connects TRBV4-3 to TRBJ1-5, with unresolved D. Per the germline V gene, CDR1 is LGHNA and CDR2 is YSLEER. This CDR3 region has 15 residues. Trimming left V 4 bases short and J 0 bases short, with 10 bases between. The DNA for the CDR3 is TGCGCCAGCAGCCTTAGCGCAGTTAGCAATCAGCCCCAGCATTTT. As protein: CASSLSAVSNQPQHF.

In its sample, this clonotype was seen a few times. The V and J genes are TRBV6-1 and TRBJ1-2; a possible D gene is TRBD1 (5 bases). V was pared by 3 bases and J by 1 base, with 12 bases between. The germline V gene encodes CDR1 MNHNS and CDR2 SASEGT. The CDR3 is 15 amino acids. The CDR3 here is CASSDAGTINYGYTF. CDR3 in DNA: TGTGCCAGCAGTGACGCCGGGACGATTAACTATGGCTACACCTTC.

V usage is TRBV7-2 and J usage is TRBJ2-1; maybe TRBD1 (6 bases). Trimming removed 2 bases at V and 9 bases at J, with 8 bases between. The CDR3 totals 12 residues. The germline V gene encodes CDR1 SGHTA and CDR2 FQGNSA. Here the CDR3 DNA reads TGTGCCAGCAGCTTACAGGGGCTTGAGCAGTTCTTC. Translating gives CASSLQGLEQFF. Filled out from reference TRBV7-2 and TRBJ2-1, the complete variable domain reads GAGVSQSPSNKVTEKGKDVELRCDPISGHTALYWYRQSLGQGLEFLIYFQGNSAPDKSGLPSDRFSAERTGGSVSTLTIQRTQQEDSAVYLCASSLQGLEQFFGPGTRLTVL.

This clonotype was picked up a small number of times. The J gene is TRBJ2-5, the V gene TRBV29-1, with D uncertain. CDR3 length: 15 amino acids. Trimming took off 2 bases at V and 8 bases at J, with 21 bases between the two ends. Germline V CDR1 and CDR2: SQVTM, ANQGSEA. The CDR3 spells CSVEWQDRAPYTQYF. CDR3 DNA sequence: TGCAGCGTTGAATGGCAGGACCGGGCCCCCTACACCCAGTACTTC.

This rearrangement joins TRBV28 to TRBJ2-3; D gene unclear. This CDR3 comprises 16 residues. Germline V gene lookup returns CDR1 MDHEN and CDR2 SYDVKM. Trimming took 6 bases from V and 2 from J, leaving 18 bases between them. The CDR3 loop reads CASSLLVPRITDTQYF. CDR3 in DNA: TGTGCCAGCAGCCTCTTGGTCCCAAGGATCACAGATACGCAGTATTTT.

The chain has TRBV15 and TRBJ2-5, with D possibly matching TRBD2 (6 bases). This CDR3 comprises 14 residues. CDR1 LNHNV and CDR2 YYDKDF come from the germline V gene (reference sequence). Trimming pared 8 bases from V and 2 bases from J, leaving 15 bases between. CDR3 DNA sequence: TGTGCCACCTCGCAGGGACTTGGGCAAGAGACCCAGTACTTC. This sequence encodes CATSQGLGQETQYF.

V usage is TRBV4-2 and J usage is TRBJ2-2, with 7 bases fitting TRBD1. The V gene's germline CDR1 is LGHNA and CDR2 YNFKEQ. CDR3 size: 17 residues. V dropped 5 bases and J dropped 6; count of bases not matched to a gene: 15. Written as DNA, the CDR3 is TGTGCCAGCAGCGAAGTTACGAGGGGGCGCTTCCCCGGGGAGCTGTTTTTT. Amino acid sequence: CASSEVTRGRFPGELFF.

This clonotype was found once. CDR3 sequence: CSVREGSLYNSPLHF. The DNA of the CDR3 is TGCAGCGTTAGAGAGGGATCCTTGTATAATTCACCCCTCCACTTT. The chain recombines TRBV29-1 with TRBJ1-6; D uncertain. Between the trimmed V and J ends, which lost 5 bases and 4 bases, there was a span of 15 bases. This CDR3 contains 15 residues. The germline V gene encodes CDR1 SQVTM and CDR2 ANQGSEA.

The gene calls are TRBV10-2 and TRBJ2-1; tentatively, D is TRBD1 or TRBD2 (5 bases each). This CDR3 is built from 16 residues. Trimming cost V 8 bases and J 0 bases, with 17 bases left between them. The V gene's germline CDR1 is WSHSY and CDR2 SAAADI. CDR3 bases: TGCGCCAGCCATTCGGGGCTTCTTAGCTCCTACAATGAGCAGTTCTTC. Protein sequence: CASHSGLLSSYNEQFF.

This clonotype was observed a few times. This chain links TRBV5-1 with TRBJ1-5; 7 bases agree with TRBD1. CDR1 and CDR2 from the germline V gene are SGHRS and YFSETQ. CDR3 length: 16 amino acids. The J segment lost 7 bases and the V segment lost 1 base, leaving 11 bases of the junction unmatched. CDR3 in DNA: TGCGCCAGCAGCTTGATGCCCCTGACAGGGAGACAGCCCCAGCATTTT. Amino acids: CASSLMPLTGRQPQHF.

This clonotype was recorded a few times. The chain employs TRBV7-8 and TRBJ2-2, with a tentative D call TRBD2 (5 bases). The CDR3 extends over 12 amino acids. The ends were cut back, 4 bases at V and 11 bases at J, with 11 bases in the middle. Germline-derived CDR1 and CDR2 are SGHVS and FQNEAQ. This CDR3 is CASSSFEGELFF. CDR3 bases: TGTGCCAGCAGCTCATTTGAGGGAGAGCTGTTTTTT.

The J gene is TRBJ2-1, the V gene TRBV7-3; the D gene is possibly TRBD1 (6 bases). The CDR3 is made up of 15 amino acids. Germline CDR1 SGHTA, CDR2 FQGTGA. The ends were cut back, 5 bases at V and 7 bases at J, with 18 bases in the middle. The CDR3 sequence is CASSKLPGHINEQFF. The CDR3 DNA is TGTGCCAGCAGCAAATTACCGGGACACATTAATGAGCAGTTCTTC.

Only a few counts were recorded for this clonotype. The CDR3 sequence: CSARDPKGPGREAFF. In nucleotides, the CDR3 is TGCAGTGCTAGAGATCCGAAGGGGCCCGGTAGAGAAGCTTTCTTT. The rearrangement joins TRBV20-1 to TRBJ1-1; D is possibly TRBD1 (5 bases). Germline CDR1 reads DFQATT; CDR2 reads SNEGSKA (reference sequence). Trimming pared 0 bases from V and 8 bases from J, leaving 19 bases between. The CDR3 has 15 amino acids.

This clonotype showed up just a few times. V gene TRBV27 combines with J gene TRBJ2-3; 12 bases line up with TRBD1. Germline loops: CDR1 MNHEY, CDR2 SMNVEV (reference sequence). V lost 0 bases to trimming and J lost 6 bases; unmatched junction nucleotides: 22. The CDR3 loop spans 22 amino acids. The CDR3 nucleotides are TGTGCCAGCAGTTTATCCCGGACGTGGGACAGGGGGCGGCTAGCGGGGGCGGATACGCAGTATTTT. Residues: CASSLSRTWDRGRLAGADTQYF.

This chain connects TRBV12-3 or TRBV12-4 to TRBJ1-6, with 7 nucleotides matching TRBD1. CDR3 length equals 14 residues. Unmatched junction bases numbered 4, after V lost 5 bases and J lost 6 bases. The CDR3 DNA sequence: TGTGCCAGCAGTCCCTACAGGGGTAATTCACCCCTCCACTTT. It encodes CASSPYRGNSPLHF.

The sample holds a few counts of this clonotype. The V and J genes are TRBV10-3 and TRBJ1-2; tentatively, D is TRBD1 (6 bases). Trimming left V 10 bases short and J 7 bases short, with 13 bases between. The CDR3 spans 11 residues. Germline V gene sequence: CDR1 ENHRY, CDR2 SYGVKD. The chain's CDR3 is CATRQESGYTF. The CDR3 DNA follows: TGTGCCACCAGACAGGAGTCTGGCTACACCTTC.

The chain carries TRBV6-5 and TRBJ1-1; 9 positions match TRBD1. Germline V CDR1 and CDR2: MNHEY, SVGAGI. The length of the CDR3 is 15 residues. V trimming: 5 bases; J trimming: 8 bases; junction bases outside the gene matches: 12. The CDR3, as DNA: TGTGCCAGCAGTAAGAGGGCGACAGGGGGAGGAGAAGCTTTCTTT. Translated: CASSKRATGGGEAFF.

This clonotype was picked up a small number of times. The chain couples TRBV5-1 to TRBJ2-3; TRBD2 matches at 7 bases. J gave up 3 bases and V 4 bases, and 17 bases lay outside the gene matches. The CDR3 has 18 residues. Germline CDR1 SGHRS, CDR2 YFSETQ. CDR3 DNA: TGCGCCAGCAGCCACCCGAAGGGGCCGGGACTACGAACAGATACGCAGTATTTT. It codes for CASSHPKGPGLRTDTQYF.

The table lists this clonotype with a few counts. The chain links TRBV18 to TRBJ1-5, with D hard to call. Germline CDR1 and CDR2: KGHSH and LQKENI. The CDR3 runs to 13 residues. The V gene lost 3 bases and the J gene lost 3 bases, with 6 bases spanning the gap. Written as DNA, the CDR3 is TGTGCCAGCTCACCCCGGGACAATCAGCCCCAGCATTTT. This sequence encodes CASSPRDNQPQHF.

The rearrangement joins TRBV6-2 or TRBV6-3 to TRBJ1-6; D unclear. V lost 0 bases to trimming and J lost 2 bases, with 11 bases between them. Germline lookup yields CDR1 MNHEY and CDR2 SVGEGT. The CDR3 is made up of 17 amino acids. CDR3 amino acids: CASSYSRSGTYNSPLHF. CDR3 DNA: TGTGCCAGCAGTTACTCGAGGTCGGGAACCTATAATTCACCCCTCCACTTT.

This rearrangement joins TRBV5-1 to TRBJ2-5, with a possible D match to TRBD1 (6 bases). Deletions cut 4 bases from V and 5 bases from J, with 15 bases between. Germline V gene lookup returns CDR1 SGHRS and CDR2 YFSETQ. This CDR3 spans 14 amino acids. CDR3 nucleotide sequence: TGCGCCAGCAGCCCCGCACAGGGTGGGGAGACCCAGTACTTC. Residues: CASSPAQGGETQYF. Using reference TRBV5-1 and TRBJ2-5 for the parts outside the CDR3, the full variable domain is KAGVTQTPRYLIKTRGQQVTLSCSPISGHRSVSWYQQTPGQGLQFLFEYFSETQRNKGNFPGRFSGRQFSNSRSEMNVSTLELGDSALYLCASSPAQGGETQYFGPGTRLLVL.

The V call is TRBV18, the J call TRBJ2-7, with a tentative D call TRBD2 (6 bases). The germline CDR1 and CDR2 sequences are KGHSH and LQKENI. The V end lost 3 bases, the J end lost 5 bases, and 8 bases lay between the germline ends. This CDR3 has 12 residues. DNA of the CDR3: TGTGCCAGCTCACCGGAGGGCCACGAGCAGTACTTC. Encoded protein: CASSPEGHEQYF.

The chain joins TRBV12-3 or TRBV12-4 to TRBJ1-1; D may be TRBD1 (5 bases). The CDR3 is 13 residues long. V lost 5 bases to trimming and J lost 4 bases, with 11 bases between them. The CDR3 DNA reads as TGTGCCAGCAGTCAACAGGTGGGCACTGAAGCTTTCTTT. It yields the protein CASSQQVGTEAFF.

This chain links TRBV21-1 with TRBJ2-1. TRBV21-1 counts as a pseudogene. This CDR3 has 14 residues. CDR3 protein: CASSKAGSRDEQFF. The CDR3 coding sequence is TGTGCCAGCAGCAAAGCCGGAAGCCGTGATGAGCAGTTCTTC.

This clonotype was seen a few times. Here the CDR3 reads CASSYTGGSNQPQHF. Here the CDR3 DNA reads TGTGCCAGCAGTTATACAGGGGGTTCCAATCAGCCCCAGCATTTT. The chain combines TRBV7-2 with TRBJ1-5, with 8 bases fitting TRBD1. Germline V gene sequence: CDR1 SGHTA, CDR2 FQGNSA. The V gene end was trimmed by 6 bases and the J gene end by 3 bases; junction bases not matched to a gene: 7. The CDR3 covers 15 residues. Variable domain in full (rest from reference TRBV7-2 and TRBJ1-5): GAGVSQSPSNKVTEKGKDVELRCDPISGHTALYWYRQSLGQGLEFLIYFQGNSAPDKSGLPSDRFSAERTGGSVSTLTIQRTQQEDSAVYLCASSYTGGSNQPQHFGDGTRLSIL.